This note documents a single T cell receptor beta chain sequence. Its antigen is still unknown. No quality values exist for individual bases; no much larger clone is one base distant. The library was made by the immunoSEQ multiplex PCR assay. Not all clones reach the TCRdb copy of this immuneACCESS table, which keeps in-frame sequences only. Checked studies attribute under half of the gap to unresolved V genes and leave the rest unexplained. This sample is represented by approximately 41,000 clones; just under 95% of them were singletons. The ten largest clones capture roughly 0.69% of the sample. This sample was taken from a study of T cell changes during pregnancy in multiple sclerosis (dated by TCRdb to between 2019 and 2020). Regarding the study in general: In women with multiple sclerosis, the researchers looked at how the T cell repertoire shifted as pregnancy progressed.

V ends up 4 bases short and J 5 bases short, with an unmatched junction base count of 9. CDR3 length: 15 amino acids, cysteine to phenylalanine. The entry retains the CDR3 DNA only, 45 bases that are in frame from base 1. As encoded in the germline V gene, CDR1 is MDHEN while CDR2 is SYDVKM. This clonotype was obtained from a female donor with multiple sclerosis, enrolled in a pregnancy study. Rearrangement joined TRBV28 to TRBJ2-5; the junction holds 8 bases that match TRBD2. This specimen consisted of CD4+ T cells from peripheral blood mononuclear cells, obtained in the first trimester of pregnancy. The CDR3 corresponds to CASSSPGLAGETQYF. The DNA sequence follows: TGTGCCAGCAGTTCCCCAGGACTAGCAGGGGAGACCCAGTACTTC.